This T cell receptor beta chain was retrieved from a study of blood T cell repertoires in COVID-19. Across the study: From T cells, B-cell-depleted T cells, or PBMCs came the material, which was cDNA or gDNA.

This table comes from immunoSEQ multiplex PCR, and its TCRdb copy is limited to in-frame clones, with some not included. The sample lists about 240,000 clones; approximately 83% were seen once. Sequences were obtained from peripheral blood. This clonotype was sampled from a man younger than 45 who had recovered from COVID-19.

The CDR3 here is CASSEGTTLETQYF. In DNA form, the CDR3 reads TGTGCCAGCAGCGAGGGGACTACTCTAGAGACCCAGTACTTC. The rearrangement joins TRBV9 to TRBJ2-5, with 7 bases matching TRBD2. The CDR3 length is 14 residues. The V and J ends lost 3 bases and 4 bases, in that order; junction bases with no gene match: 6. Germline loops: CDR1 SGDLS, CDR2 YYNGEE.